This T cell receptor beta chain was recorded in a study of spatial heterogeneity in lung cancer. In its sample, this clonotype is medium-sized. The antigen is unknown. Each CDR3 protein is one row after TCRdb ran MiXCR on the 5' RACE reads. Of a few thousand distinct CDR3 sequences detected, roughly an eighth appear once; the ten largest clones hold approximately 8.7%. CDR3 length: 16 residues. In germline, CDR1 is MDHEN, CDR2 SYDVKM. V shed 3 bases and J 7 bases; nucleotides not matched to a gene: 8. As for time point: sample taken at primary tumor resection. Study-wide points: Ubiquitous and regional nonsynonymous mutation counts were tracked by ubiquitous and regional expanded TCR counts, respectively. Approximate estimated coverage of tumor T cells amounted to about 7% for alpha and approximately 13% for beta chains. Within tumors, counts of expanded alpha and beta TCRs tracked tumor mutation counts.

The specimen comprised lung tumor tissue, sampled at surgery. The sequence was collected from a male donor with early-stage non-small cell lung cancer. The chain carries TRBV28 and TRBJ1-4; TRBD1 matches 10 bases. CDR3 in amino acids: CASSLYGDRGREKLFF. CDR3 coding DNA: TGTGCCAGCAGTTTGTACGGTGACAGGGGGCGTGAAAAACTGTTTTTT.